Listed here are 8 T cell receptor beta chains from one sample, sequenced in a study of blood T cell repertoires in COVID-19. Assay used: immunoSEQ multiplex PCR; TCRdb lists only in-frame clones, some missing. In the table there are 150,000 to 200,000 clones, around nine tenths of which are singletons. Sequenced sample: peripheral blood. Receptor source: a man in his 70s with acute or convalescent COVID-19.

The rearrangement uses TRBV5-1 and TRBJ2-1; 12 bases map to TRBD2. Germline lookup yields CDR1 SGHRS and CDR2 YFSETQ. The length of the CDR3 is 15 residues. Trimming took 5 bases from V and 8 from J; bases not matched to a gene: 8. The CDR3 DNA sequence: TGCGCCAGCAGGACTAGCGGGGGTGCCGGCGATGAGCAGTTCTTC. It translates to CASRTSGGAGDEQFF.

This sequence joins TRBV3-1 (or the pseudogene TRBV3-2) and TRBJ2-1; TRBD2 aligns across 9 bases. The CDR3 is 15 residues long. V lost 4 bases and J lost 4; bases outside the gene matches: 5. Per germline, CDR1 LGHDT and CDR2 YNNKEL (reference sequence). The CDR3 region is CASSRGTSNYNEQFF. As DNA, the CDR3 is TGTGCCAGCAGCCGAGGGACTAGCAATTACAATGAGCAGTTCTTC.

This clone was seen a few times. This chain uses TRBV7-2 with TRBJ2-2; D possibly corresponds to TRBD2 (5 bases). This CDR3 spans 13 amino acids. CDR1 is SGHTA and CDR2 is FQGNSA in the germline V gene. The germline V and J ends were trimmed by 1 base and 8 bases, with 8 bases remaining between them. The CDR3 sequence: CASSLERGGELFF. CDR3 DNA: TGTGCCAGCAGCTTAGAACGGGGTGGGGAGCTGTTTTTT.

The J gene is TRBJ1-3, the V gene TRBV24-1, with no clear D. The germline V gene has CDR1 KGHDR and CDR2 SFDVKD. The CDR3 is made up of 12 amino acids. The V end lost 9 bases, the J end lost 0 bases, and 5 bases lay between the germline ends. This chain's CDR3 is CATQDSGNTIYF. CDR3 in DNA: TGTGCCACCCAGGACTCTGGAAACACCATATATTTT.

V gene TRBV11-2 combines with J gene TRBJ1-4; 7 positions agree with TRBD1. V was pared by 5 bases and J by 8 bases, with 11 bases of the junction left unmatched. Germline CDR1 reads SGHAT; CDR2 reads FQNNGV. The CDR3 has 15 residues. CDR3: CASSSLVAGGEKLFF. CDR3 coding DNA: TGTGCCAGCAGCAGCTTGGTCGCAGGGGGGGAAAAACTGTTTTTT.

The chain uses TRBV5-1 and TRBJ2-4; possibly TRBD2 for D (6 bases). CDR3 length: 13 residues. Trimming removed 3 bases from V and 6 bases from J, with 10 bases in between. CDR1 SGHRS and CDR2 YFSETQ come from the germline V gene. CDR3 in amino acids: CASSSPGGNIQYF. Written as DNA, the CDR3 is TGCGCCAGCAGCTCCCCCGGGGGAAACATTCAGTACTTC.

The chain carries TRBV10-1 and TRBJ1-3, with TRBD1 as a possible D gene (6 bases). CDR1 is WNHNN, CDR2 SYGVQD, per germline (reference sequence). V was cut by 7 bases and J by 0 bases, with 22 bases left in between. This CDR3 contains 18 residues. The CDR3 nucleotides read TGCGCCAGCAACCACTGGGTCAGGGGAAGATACTCTGGAAACACCATATATTTT. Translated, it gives CASNHWVRGRYSGNTIYF.

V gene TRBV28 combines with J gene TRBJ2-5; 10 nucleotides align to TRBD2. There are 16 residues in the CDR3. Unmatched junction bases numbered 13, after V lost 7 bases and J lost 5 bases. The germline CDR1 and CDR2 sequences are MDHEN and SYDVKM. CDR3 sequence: CASTSWASGSDETQYF. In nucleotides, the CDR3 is TGTGCCAGCACCTCCTGGGCTAGCGGGAGCGATGAGACCCAGTACTTC.